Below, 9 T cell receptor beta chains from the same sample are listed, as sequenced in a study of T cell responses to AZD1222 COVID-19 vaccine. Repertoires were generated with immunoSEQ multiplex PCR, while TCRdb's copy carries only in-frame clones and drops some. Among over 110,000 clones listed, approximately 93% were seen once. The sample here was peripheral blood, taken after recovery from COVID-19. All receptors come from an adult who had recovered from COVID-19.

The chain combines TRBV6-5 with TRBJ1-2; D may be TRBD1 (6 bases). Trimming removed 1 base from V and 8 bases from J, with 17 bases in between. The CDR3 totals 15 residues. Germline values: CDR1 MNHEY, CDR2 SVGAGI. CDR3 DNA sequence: TGTGCCAGCAGTTACTTGGTTGGACAGTTAGGGGGCTACACCTTC. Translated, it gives CASSYLVGQLGGYTF.

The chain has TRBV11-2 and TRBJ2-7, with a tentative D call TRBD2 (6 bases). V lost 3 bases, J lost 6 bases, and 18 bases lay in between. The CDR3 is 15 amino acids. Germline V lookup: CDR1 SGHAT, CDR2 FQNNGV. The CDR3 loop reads CASSLIWGGDSEQYF. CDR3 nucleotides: TGTGCCAGCAGCTTGATATGGGGAGGAGATAGCGAGCAGTACTTC.

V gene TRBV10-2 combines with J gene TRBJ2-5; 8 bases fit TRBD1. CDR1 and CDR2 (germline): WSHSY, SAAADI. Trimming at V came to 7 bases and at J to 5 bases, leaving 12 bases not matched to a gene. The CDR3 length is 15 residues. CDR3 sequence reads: CASTLMAGGRETQYF. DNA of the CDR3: TGCGCCAGCACTCTTATGGCAGGGGGCCGGGAGACCCAGTACTTC.

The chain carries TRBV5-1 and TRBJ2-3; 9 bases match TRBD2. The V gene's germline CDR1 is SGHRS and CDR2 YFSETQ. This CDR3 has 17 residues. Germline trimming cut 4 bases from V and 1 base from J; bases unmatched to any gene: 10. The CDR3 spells CASSPYSSGKGTDTQYF. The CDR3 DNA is TGCGCCAGCAGCCCCTATTCTAGCGGGAAGGGCACAGATACGCAGTATTTT.

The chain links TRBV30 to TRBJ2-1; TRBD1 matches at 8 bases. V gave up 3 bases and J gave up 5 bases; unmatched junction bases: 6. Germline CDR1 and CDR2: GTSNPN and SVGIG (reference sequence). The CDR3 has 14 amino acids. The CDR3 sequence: CAWSLGQGHNEQFF. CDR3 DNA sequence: TGTGCCTGGAGCCTTGGACAGGGCCACAATGAGCAGTTCTTC.

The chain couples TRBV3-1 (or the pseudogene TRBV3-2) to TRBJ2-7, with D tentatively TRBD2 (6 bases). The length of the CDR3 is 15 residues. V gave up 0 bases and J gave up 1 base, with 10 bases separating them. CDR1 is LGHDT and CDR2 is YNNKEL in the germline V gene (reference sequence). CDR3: CASSQERGLSYEQYF. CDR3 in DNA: TGTGCCAGCAGCCAAGAACGGGGACTGTCCTACGAGCAGTACTTC.

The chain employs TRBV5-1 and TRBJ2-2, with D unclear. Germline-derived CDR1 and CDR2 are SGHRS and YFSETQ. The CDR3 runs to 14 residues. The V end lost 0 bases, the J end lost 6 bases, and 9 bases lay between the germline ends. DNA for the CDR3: TGCGCCAGCAGCTTGGTTCCCGGCCCCGGGGAGCTGTTTTTT. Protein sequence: CASSLVPGPGELFF. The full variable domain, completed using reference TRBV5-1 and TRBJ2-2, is KAGVTQTPRYLIKTRGQQVTLSCSPISGHRSVSWYQQTPGQGLQFLFEYFSETQRNKGNFPGRFSGRQFSNSRSEMNVSTLELGDSALYLCASSLVPGPGELFFGEGSRLTVL.

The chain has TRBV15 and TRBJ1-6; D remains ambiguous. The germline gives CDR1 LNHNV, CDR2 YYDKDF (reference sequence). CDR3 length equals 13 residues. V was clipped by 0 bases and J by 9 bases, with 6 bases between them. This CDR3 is CATSRDYGSPLHF. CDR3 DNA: TGTGCCACCAGCAGAGATTATGGTTCACCCCTCCACTTT.

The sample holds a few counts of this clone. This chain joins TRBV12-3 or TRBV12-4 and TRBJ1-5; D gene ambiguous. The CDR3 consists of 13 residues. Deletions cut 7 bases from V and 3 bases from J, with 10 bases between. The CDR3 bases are TGTGCCAGCACCCATCGGGCCAATCAGCCCCAGCATTTT. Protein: CASTHRANQPQHF.